These T cell receptor beta chains were read from a single sample in a study of response to subunit inactivated influenza vaccine. TCRdb processed the RT-PCR reads anew with MiXCR; each CDR3 protein has one entry. The table records about 520,000 distinct CDR3 sequences, 25% of them present only once. The sequences come from CD4+ T cells sorted from PBMCs, collected around 5 days after vaccination. These receptors originate from a man aged 45-65 years who received an inactivated influenza vaccine. CDR3s include the opening cysteine and the closing phenylalanine or tryptophan. D genes are given only for firm matches. A row's size may be missing; if present it is once, few, many or a size class.

j_call,clone_size,v_call,d_call,cdr3_nt,cdr3_aa
TRBJ2-5,.,TRBV29-1,.,TGCAGCGGAGGTAATTCCGGGCAAGAGACCCAGTACTTC,CSGGNSGQETQYF
TRBJ2-7,few,TRBV29-1,.,TGCAGCGTTGGGGCCAGAGCTTCCGAGCAGTACTTC,CSVGARASEQYF
TRBJ1-2,many,TRBV30,.,TGTGCCTGGAGTGAGCCACAACAGGGTAACTATGGCTACACCTTC,CAWSEPQQGNYGYTF
TRBJ2-1,few,TRBV11-1,TRBD2,TGTGCCAGCAGCTTAGCCTTTAGTGGACTAGGAGCGTTTAATGAGCAGTTCTTC,CASSLAFSGLGAFNEQFF
TRBJ1-1,.,TRBV20-1,TRBD1,TGCAGTGCTCCCAGGGGGGGAGCTTTCTTT,CSAPRGGAFF
TRBJ2-1,.,TRBV7-2,TRBD1,TGTGCCAGCAGCTCGGGACAGATCTACAATGAGCAGTTCTTC,CASSSGQIYNEQFF
TRBJ2-6,.,TRBV6-1,.,TGTGCCAGCAGTGAAGTTTTTTGGGCTGGGGCCAACGTCCTGACTTTC,CASSEVFWAGANVLTF
TRBJ1-1,many,TRBV20-1,.,TGCAGTGCTAGAAGGCAGTCTAACACTGAAGCTTTCTTT,CSARRQSNTEAFF
TRBJ2-7,few,TRBV6-5,.,TGTGCCAGCAGTTACACTCGGGGGAGCTCCTACGAGCAGTACTTC,CASSYTRGSSYEQYF
TRBJ2-5,.,TRBV7-9,.,TGTGCCAGCAGCTTGAGGGTAGTTTCAGGAGAGCAAGAGACCCAGTACTTC,CASSLRVVSGEQETQYF
TRBJ2-7,.,TRBV7-2,.,TGTGCCAGCAGCCCTCTGCCAGGGCCCTACGAGCAGTACTTC,CASSPLPGPYEQYF
TRBJ2-3,.,TRBV5-6,TRBD2,TGTGCCAGCAGCCGAACTAGCGGGAGGCTGTCAGATACGCAGTATTTT,CASSRTSGRLSDTQYF
TRBJ2-1,few,TRBV10-3,.,TGTGCCATCAGTGAGTCCGTAGGGGGCGGGAGTTTCGGCAATGAGCAGTTCTTC,CAISESVGGGSFGNEQFF
TRBJ2-7,few,TRBV20-1,TRBD2,TGCAGTGCTAGAGATGGCGGGAGTTCCTACGAGCAGTACTTC,CSARDGGSSYEQYF
TRBJ1-1,.,TRBV5-1,.,TGCGCCAGCAGCTTGGAGCCCGGTTGGCTAGGGGAAGCTTTCTTT,CASSLEPGWLGEAFF
TRBJ2-5,few,TRBV5-1,.,TGCGCCAGCAGCTTGGGGTATAGCTCGCAAGAGACCCAGTACTTC,CASSLGYSSQETQYF
TRBJ2-3,.,TRBV5-1,.,TGCGCCAGCAGCTTGGACCCAGATACGCAGTATTTT,CASSLDPDTQYF
TRBJ2-5,.,TRBV4-1,.,TGCGCCAGCAGCCAAGATCTGGGCTCGGAGACCCAGTACTTC,CASSQDLGSETQYF
TRBJ2-1,few,TRBV6-2/TRBV6-3,TRBD2,TGTGCCAGCAGTTACAGAGCTAGCGGGGGGCCCAATGAGCAGTTCTTC,CASSYRASGGPNEQFF
TRBJ2-1,few,TRBV27,.,TGTGCCAGCAGTTTATTCGACAGCCTGAACAATGAGCAGTTCTTC,CASSLFDSLNNEQFF
TRBJ2-3,.,TRBV6-5,.,TGTGCCAGCAGTTACTCAGGGGGGACTCGCACAGATACGCAGTATTTT,CASSYSGGTRTDTQYF
TRBJ2-3,.,TRBV12-3/TRBV12-4,.,TGTGCCAGCGCCAAACTCACGGGGAGGTCAGATACGCAGTATTTT,CASAKLTGRSDTQYF
TRBJ1-3,.,TRBV10-1,TRBD1,TGCGCCAGCAGTGCGACAGGGACTTCTGGAAACACCATATATTTT,CASSATGTSGNTIYF
TRBJ2-4,.,TRBV15,TRBD1,TGTGCCACCAGCAGAGGAGTTGGACAGGGAGACAAAAACATTCAGTACTTC,CATSRGVGQGDKNIQYF
TRBJ1-2,.,TRBV28,.,TGTGCCAGCAGTTTGTTGGAGAATGGCTACATCTTC,CASSLLENGYIF
TRBJ2-1,few,TRBV5-1,.,TGCGCCAGCAGCACCTCAGGGACAGAGCAGTTCTTC,CASSTSGTEQFF
TRBJ2-5,.,TRBV7-9,TRBD1,TGTGCCAGCAGCCATGAGACAGGGCGATCAGAGACCCAGTACTTC,CASSHETGRSETQYF
TRBJ1-1,.,TRBV12-3/TRBV12-4,.,TGTGCCAGCAGTTTAGCTGGGGGGACGAACACTGAAGCTTTCTTT,CASSLAGGTNTEAFF
TRBJ1-1,few,TRBV20-1,TRBD1,TGCAGTGCTAGAAGACAGGGGGCGAGGACTGAAGCTTTCTTT,CSARRQGARTEAFF
TRBJ2-7,once,TRBV20-1,.,TGCAGTGCTCTCCCGGGGGATTTCTCCTACGAGCAGTACTTC,CSALPGDFSYEQYF
TRBJ1-1,.,TRBV12-3/TRBV12-4,.,TGTGCCAGCAACCAACAGCCTCGGACTGAAGCTTTCTTT,CASNQQPRTEAFF
TRBJ2-5,few,TRBV9,.,TGTGCCAGCAGCGTAGGGGCCCTCACAGTAGGAGAGACCCAGTACTTC,CASSVGALTVGETQYF
TRBJ2-2,.,TRBV7-2,.,TGTGCCAGCAGCTTTAGGCCTAGCGAGACCGGGGAGCTGTTTTTT,CASSFRPSETGELFF
TRBJ2-1,many,TRBV5-1,TRBD1,TGCGCCAGCAGAGGCTCGACAGGGAACTCCTACAATGAGCAGTTCTTC,CASRGSTGNSYNEQFF
TRBJ2-2,few,TRBV5-4,.,TGTGCCAGCAGCTTGGGCCAGTCTCTTTCCGGGGAGCTGTTTTTT,CASSLGQSLSGELFF
TRBJ2-1,few,TRBV24-1,.,TGTGCCACCAGTGATTTGAGAGGGAGCTCCTACAATGAGCAGTTCTTC,CATSDLRGSSYNEQFF
TRBJ2-7,.,TRBV6-1,.,TGTGCCAGCAGTGGATTGACAGCAATAAGCTCCTACGAGCAGTACTTC,CASSGLTAISSYEQYF
TRBJ1-1,.,TRBV5-1,.,TGCGCCAGCAGCTTGGAGGTCACTCACCGCACTGAAGCTTTCTTT,CASSLEVTHRTEAFF
TRBJ2-3,.,TRBV5-1,TRBD2,TGCGCCAGCAGCTTGGAGCGGGGGGAAGATACGCAGTATTTT,CASSLERGEDTQYF
TRBJ1-1,.,TRBV6-5,.,TGTGCCAGCAGTTGGGTTGGGAACACTGAAGCTTTCTTT,CASSWVGNTEAFF
TRBJ2-2,.,TRBV24-1,.,TGTGCCGCCGGGGGACCGAACACCGGGGAGCTGTTTTTT,CAAGGPNTGELFF
TRBJ1-2,few,TRBV28,TRBD1,TGTGCCAGCGGAAGACAGGGGGCATTCTATGGCTACACCTTC,CASGRQGAFYGYTF
TRBJ2-7,.,TRBV4-1,TRBD1,TGCGCCAGCAGCCAAGAGGACAGGGGCGACGAGCAGTACTTC,CASSQEDRGDEQYF
TRBJ1-1,.,TRBV4-2,.,TGTGCCAGCAGCCCAAGGCTGCTCTGCTCTGAAGCTTTCTTT,CASSPRLLCSEAFF
TRBJ2-1,few,TRBV5-1,TRBD2,TGCGCCAGCAGCTTTATAGCGGGGAAAAGCTCCTACAATGAGCAGTTCTTC,CASSFIAGKSSYNEQFF
TRBJ2-6,few,TRBV5-1,TRBD1,TGCGCCAGCAGCTTGATTCAGGGGGCTTTTTTTGGGGCCAACGTCCTGACTTTC,CASSLIQGAFFGANVLTF
TRBJ2-1,.,TRBV7-2,TRBD2,TGTGCCAGCAGCTGGGGACTAGCTTATGAGCAGTTCTTC,CASSWGLAYEQFF
TRBJ2-3,.,TRBV20-1,TRBD1,TGCAGTGCTAGAGGGACAGGGCGCACAGATACGCAGTATTTT,CSARGTGRTDTQYF
TRBJ1-6,few,TRBV20-1,.,TGCAGTGCAGGCCCCCAGGGGTATTCACCCCTCCACTTT,CSAGPQGYSPLHF
TRBJ2-7,.,TRBV12-3/TRBV12-4,TRBD1,TGTGCCAGCAGACGTCGGGACAGTTGGGAGCAGTACTTC,CASRRRDSWEQYF
TRBJ1-1,few,TRBV12-3/TRBV12-4,TRBD1,TGTGCCAGCAGTCTGGACAGGACTCATGAAGCTTTCTTT,CASSLDRTHEAFF
TRBJ2-5,few,TRBV29-1,.,TGCAGCGTCAACCTCCGAGAGACCCAGTACTTC,CSVNLRETQYF
TRBJ1-1,few,TRBV5-4,.,TGTGCCAGCAGCTTGAACATGGAAGAAGCTTTCTTT,CASSLNMEEAFF